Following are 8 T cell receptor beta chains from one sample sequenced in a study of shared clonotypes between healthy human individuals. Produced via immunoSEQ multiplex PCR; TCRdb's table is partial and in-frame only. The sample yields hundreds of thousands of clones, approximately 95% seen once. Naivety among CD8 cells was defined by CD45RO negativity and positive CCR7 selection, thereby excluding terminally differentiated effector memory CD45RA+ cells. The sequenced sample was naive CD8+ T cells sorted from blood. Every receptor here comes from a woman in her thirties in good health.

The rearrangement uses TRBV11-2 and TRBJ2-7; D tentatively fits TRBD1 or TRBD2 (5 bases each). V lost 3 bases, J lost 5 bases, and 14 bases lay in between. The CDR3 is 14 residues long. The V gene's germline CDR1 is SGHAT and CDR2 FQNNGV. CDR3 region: CASSFQGVKHEQYF. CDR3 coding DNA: TGTGCCAGCAGCTTTCAGGGAGTTAAGCACGAGCAGTACTTC.

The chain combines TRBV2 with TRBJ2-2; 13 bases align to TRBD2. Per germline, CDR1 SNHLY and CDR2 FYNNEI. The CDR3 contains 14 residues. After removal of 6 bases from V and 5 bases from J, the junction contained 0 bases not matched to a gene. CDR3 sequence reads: CASRLAGGTGELFF. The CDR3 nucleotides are TGTGCCAGCAGACTAGCGGGAGGGACCGGGGAGCTGTTTTTT.

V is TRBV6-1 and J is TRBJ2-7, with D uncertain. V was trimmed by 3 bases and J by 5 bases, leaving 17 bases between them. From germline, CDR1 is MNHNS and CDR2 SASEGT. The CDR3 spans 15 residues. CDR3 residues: CASSESRRWVNEQYF. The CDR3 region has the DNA TGTGCCAGCAGTGAGAGCAGGAGATGGGTCAACGAGCAGTACTTC.

The chain's CDR3 is CASNGLAGDWYNEQFF. The CDR3 DNA follows: TGTGCCAGCAATGGACTAGCGGGAGATTGGTACAATGAGCAGTTCTTC. The chain is built from TRBV2 and TRBJ2-1, with 13 positions matching TRBD2. Trimming took 7 bases from V and 4 from J; bases not matched to a gene: 7. The CDR3 has 16 amino acids. The V gene's germline CDR1 is SNHLY and CDR2 FYNNEI.

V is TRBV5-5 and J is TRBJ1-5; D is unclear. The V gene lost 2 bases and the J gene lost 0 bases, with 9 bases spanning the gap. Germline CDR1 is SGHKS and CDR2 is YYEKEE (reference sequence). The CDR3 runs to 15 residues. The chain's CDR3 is CASSFSQYSNQPQHF. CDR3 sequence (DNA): TGTGCCAGCAGCTTTTCACAATATAGCAATCAGCCCCAGCATTTT.

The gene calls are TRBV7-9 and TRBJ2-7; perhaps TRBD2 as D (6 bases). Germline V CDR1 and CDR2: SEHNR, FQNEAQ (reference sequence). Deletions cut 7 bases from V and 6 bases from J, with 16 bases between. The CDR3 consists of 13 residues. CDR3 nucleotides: TGTGCCAGCACCTCAGGCCGTAGCGGCGAGCAGTACTTC. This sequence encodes CASTSGRSGEQYF.

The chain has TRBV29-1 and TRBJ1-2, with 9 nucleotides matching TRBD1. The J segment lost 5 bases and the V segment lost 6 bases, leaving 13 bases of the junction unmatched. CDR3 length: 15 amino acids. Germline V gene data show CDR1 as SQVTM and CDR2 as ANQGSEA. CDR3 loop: CSVLPTGGRGYGYTF. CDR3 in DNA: TGCAGCGTGTTGCCTACAGGGGGCAGGGGGTATGGCTACACCTTC.

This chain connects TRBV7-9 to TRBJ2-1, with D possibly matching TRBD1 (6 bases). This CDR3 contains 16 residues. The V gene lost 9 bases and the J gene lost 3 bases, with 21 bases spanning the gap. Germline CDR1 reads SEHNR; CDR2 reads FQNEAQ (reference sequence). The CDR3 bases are TGTGCCAGTCTACCCTCAGGGGCGATTGTCTACAATGAGCAGTTCTTC. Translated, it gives CASLPSGAIVYNEQFF.